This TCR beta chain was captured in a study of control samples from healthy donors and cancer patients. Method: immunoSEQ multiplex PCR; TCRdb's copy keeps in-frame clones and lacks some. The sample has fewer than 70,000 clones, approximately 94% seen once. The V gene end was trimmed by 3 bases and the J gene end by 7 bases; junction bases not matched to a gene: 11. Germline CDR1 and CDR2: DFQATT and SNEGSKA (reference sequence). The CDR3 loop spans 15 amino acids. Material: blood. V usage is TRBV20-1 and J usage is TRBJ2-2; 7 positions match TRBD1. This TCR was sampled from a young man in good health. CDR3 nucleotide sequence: TGCAGTGCTAGTCCGTCGGGACAGCTAAACGGGGAGCTGTTTTTT. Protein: CSASPSGQLNGELFF.